This T cell receptor beta chain was retrieved from a study of T cell repertoires in cytomegalovirus infection. Across the whole study: Public TCR beta signatures marked donors with CMV infection and the matching HLA.

The CDR3 contains 18 residues. The trim removed 4 bases at V and 1 base at J, leaving 9 bases unmatched. Germline-derived CDR1 and CDR2 are MGHRA and YSYEKL. MiXCR, run by TCRdb on the reads, gives a single entry per CDR3 protein. The repertoire has about 740,000 distinct CDR3 sequences, 35% of them found once; the top ten carry 2.8%. This chain uses TRBV4-1 with TRBJ2-3, with 12 bases fitting TRBD2. The sequenced material came from PBMCs. This receptor was taken from a human donor in good health (CMV status not recorded). Some clones in this sample may be carry-over from other donors' samples. The CDR3 spells CASSPRLAGVKGTDTQYF. The CDR3 DNA is TGCGCCAGCAGCCCAAGACTAGCGGGGGTGAAGGGCACAGATACGCAGTATTTT.